The entry below gives a single TCR beta chain sequence along with its context. This entry belongs to a study of control samples from healthy donors and cancer patients. Germline CDR1 SGHNT, CDR2 YENEEA. The V and J ends lost 5 bases and 0 bases respectively, with 7 bases between them. The CDR3 sequence is 13 residues long. Measured with immunoSEQ multiplex PCR; TCRdb has only the in-frame clones, and not every one. The sample shows roughly 130,000 clones, around 93% of them seen only once. This receptor was obtained from a man aged 45-65 years with head and neck cancer. This sequence joins TRBV11-3 and TRBJ1-1, with D maybe TRBD1 (5 bases). The sequenced sample was PBMCs. The DNA for the CDR3 is TGTGCCAGCAGCAGAGGGGTGAACACTGAAGCTTTCTTT. Protein: CASSRGVNTEAFF. Combining the CDR3 with reference TRBV11-3 and TRBJ1-1 gives the whole variable domain EAGVVQSPRYKIIEKKQPVAFWCNPISGHNTLYWYLQNLGQGPELLIRYENEEAVDDSQLPKDRFSAERLKGVDSTLKIQPAELGDSAVYLCASSRGVNTEAFFGQGTRLTVV.